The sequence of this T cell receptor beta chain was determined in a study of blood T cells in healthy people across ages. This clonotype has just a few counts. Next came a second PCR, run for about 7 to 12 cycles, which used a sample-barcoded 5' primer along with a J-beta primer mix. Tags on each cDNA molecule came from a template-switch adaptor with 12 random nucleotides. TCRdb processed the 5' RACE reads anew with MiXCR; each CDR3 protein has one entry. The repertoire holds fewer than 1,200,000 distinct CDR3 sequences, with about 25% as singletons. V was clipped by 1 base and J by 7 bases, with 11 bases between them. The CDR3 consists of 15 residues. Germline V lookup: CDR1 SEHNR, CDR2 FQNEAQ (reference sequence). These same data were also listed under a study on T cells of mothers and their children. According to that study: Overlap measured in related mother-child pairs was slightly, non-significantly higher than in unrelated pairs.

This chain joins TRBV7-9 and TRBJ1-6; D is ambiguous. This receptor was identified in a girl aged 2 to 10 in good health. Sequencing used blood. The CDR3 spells CASSLGGESNSPLHF. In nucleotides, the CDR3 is TGTGCCAGCAGCTTAGGTGGGGAATCGAATTCACCCCTCCACTTT.